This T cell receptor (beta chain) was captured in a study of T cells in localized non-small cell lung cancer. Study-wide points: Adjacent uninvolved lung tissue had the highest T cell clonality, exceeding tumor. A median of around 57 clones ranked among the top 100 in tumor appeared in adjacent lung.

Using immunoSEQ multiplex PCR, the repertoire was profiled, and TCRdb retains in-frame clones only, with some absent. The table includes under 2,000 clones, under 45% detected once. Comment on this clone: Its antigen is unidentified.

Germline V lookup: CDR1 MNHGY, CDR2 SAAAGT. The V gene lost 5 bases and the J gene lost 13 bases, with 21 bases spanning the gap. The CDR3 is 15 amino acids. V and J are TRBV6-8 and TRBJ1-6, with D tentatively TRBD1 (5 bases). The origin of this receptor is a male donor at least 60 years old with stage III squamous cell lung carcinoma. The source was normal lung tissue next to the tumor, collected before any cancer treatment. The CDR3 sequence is CASSLTGPGTIPLHF. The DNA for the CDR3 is TGTGCCAGCAGTCTTACAGGCCCGGGGACTATTCCCCTCCACTTT.